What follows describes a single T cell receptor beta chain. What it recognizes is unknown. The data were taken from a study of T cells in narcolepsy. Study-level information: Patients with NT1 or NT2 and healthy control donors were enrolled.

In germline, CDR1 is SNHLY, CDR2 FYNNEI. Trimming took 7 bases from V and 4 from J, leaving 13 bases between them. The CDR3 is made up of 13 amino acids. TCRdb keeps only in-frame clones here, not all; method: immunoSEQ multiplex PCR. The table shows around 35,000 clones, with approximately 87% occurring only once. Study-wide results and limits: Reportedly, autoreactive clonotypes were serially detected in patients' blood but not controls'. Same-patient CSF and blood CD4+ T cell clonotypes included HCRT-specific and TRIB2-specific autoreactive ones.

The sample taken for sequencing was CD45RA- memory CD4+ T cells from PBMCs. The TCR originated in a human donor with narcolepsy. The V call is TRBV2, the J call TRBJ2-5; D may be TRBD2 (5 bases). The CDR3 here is CASNLAARETQYF. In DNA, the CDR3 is TGTGCCAGCAATCTAGCAGCCCGAGAGACCCAGTACTTC.